This T cell receptor beta chain appears in the sequencing data of a study of blood T cell repertoires in COVID-19. Study background: The origin of the acute and convalescent COVID-19 samples was the United States, Italy and Spain. From T cells, B-cell-depleted T cells, or PBMCs came the material, which was cDNA or gDNA.

The authors' processing: Estimation of nucleated cell counts relied on the amplification of reference gene primers. Data came from immunoSEQ multiplex PCR; TCRdb stores just in-frame clones and leaves some out. From that table come the V and J calls and clone size; the DNA was used to work out D and trimming. In the table there are 150,000 to 200,000 clones, 80% of which are singletons. V lost 1 base and J 2 bases, leaving 6 bases between the germline ends. The CDR3 runs to 13 residues. CDR1 and CDR2 (germline): SGHNT, YYREEE (reference sequence). The receptor was isolated from a man in his 60s with acute or convalescent COVID-19. The rearrangement uses TRBV5-4 and TRBJ2-5; no clear D gene. Sequenced sample: peripheral blood. DNA of the CDR3: TGTGCCAGCAGCTTGACAGATCAAGAGACCCAGTACTTC. It codes for CASSLTDQETQYF. Using reference TRBV5-4 and TRBJ2-5 for the parts outside the CDR3, the full variable domain is ETGVTQSPTHLIKTRGQQVTLRCSSQSGHNTVSWYQQALGQGPQFIFQYYREEENGRGNFPPRFSGLQFPNYSSELNVNALELDDSALYLCASSLTDQETQYFGPGTRLLVL.